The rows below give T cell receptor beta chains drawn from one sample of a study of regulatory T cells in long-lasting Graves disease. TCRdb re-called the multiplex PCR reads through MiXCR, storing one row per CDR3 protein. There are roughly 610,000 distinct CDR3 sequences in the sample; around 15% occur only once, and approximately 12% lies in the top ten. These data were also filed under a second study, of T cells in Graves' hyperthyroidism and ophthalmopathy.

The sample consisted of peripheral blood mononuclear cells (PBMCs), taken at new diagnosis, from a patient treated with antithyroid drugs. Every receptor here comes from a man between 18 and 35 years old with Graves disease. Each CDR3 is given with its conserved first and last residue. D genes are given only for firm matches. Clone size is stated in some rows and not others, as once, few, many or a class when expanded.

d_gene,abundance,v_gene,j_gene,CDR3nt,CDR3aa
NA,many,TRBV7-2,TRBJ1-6,TGTGCCAGCAGCTTAGATCCGGGACAAGGTGTTTTTTCACCCCTCCACTTT,CASSLDPGQGVFSPLHF
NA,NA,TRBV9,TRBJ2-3,TGTGCCAGCAGCGTAGCTGGGGGAGACGCAGATACGCAGTATTTT,CASSVAGGDADTQYF
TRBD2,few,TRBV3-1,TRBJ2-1,TGTGCCAGCAGCCGAATGGGACTAGCTTACAATGAGCAGTTCTTC,CASSRMGLAYNEQFF
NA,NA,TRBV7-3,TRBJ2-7,TGTGCCAGCAGCTTACACGGAGGGGCGGACAGGACCTACGAGCAGTACTTC,CASSLHGGADRTYEQYF
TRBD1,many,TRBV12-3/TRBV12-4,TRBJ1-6,TGTGCCAGCAGTTTCCAACGGCAGGGGGCCCGGGATTCACCCCTCCACTTT,CASSFQRQGARDSPLHF
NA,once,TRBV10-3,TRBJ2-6,TGTGCCATCAGTGAGCAAGCAGTTGTCTCTGGGGCCAACGTCCTGACTTTC,CAISEQAVVSGANVLTF
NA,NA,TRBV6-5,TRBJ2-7,TGTGCCAGCAGTTACCCAGGAGCGGGTACCCTCTACGAGCAGTACTTC,CASSYPGAGTLYEQYF
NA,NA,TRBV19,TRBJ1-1,TGTGCCAGTAGTTTTCGCACCCCCGACCCCCACGTGAACACTGAAGCTTTCTTT,CASSFRTPDPHVNTEAFF
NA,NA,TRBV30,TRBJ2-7,TGTGCCTGGAATAAAGTGGGGTCCTACGAGCAGTACTTC,CAWNKVGSYEQYF
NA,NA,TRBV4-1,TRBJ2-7,TGCGCCAGCAGCCAACTGACCTTCCCCTACGAGCAGTACTTC,CASSQLTFPYEQYF
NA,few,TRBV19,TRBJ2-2,TGTGCCAGTCGACCCCGGACCGGGGAGCTGTTTTTT,CASRPRTGELFF
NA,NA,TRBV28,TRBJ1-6,TGTGCCAGCAGTGACAGTGGACGGGCGGCCAATTCACCCCTCCACTTT,CASSDSGRAANSPLHF